This T cell receptor (beta chain) was documented in a study of blood T cell repertoires in COVID-19. V gave up 3 bases and J gave up 7 bases; unmatched junction bases: 14. Germline V lookup: CDR1 LNHDA, CDR2 SQIVND (reference sequence). This CDR3 has 16 amino acids. TCRdb keeps only in-frame clones here, not all; method: immunoSEQ multiplex PCR. The table has under 200,000 clones, roughly four fifths seen once. This clonotype was sampled from a human donor with acute or convalescent COVID-19. The donor label of this sample is uncertain. Sequenced sample: peripheral blood. The chain couples TRBV19 to TRBJ2-7, with 8 bases aligning to TRBD1. The CDR3 nucleotides read TGTGCCAGTAGTATTGGGCGACAGGGGCCTTCGGGAGAGCAGTACTTC. Encoded protein: CASSIGRQGPSGEQYF. Looking up the rest from reference TRBV19 and TRBJ2-7 gives the full variable domain: DGGITQSPKYLFRKEGQNVTLSCEQNLNHDAMYWYRQDPGQGLRLIYYSQIVNDFQKGDIAEGYSVSREKKESFPLTVTSAQKNPTAFYLCASSIGRQGPSGEQYFGPGTRLTVT.